This T cell receptor (beta chain) came from a study of blood T cell repertoires in COVID-19. Study at large: The United States, Italy and Spain provided the acute and convalescent COVID-19 samples. PBMCs, B-cell-depleted T cells, or T cells were the source of the cDNA or gDNA that made up the material.

How the authors handled the data: Quantification of nucleated cells was approximated via reference gene primer amplification. Only in-frame clones appear in the TCRdb table, and some are missing; sequencing was by immunoSEQ multiplex PCR. V, J and clone size reflect that table, while D and trimming were determined from the DNA. This sample carries around 100,000 clones, 75% to 90% of them seen once, and the ten largest clones take roughly 8%. CDR1 is MNHEY, CDR2 SVGAGI, per germline. This CDR3 spans 13 amino acids. The V end was cut by 4 bases, the J end by 5 bases, with 11 bases between. This sequence joins TRBV6-5 and TRBJ1-1; maybe TRBD1 (6 bases). The sample was peripheral blood. The origin of this receptor is a woman in her thirties or forties with acute or convalescent COVID-19. CDR3 DNA: TGTGCCAGCAGTTCTAGGGGGTCTACTGAAGCTTTCTTT. Its translation is CASSSRGSTEAFF.